This paragraph reports one TCR beta chain. Its antigen is still unknown. The data were taken from a study of shared clonotypes between healthy human individuals. As for the study in general: A donor's plate count was three for CD4 naive and three for CD4 memory; CD8 naive had two and CD8 memory one.

The study's findings and limits: Richness estimates generally favored naive over memory subsets.

Trimming left V 8 bases short and J 0 bases short, with 20 bases between. This CDR3 region has 16 residues. Looked up from germline, CDR1 is SNHLY and CDR2 is FYNNEI. Genomic DNA of every subset was divided equally among multiple immunoSEQ plates. Measured with immunoSEQ multiplex PCR; TCRdb has only the in-frame clones, and not every one. The sample yields roughly 2.1 million clones, around 93% seen once. As defined, naive CD8 cells were CD45RO-negative and positively selected for CCR7, with terminally differentiated effector memory CD45RA+ cells excluded. This receptor was identified in a man aged 18 to 29 in good health. Some clones in this sample may be carry-over from other donors' samples. Sequences were obtained from naive CD8+ T cells from PBMCs. The chain has TRBV2 and TRBJ2-7; tentatively, D is TRBD1 or TRBD2 (5 bases each). This CDR3 is CASAISGTRSSYEQYF. The CDR3 region has the DNA TGTGCCAGCGCCATATCCGGGACCCGGAGCTCCTACGAGCAGTACTTC.